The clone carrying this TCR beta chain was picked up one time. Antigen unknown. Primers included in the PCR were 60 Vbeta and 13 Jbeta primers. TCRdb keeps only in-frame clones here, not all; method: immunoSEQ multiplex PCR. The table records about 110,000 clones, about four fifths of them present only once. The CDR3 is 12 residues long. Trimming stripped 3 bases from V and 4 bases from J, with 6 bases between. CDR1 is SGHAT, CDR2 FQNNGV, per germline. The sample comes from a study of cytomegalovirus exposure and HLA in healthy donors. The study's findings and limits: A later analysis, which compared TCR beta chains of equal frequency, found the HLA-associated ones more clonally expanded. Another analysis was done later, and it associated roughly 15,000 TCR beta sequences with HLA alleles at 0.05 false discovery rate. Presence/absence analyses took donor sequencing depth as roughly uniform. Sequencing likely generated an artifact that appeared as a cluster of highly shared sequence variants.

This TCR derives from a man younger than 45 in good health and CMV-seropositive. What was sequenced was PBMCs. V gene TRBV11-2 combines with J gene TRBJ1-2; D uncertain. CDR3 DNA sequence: TGTGCCAGCAGCTTCAACGGCTATGGCTACACCTTC. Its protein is CASSFNGYGYTF.